This T cell receptor beta chain was obtained from a study of cytomegalovirus exposure and HLA in healthy donors. Study details: There were more than 350 genotyped donors. Of these, 81% fell in the genetic ancestry cluster associated with self-reported Caucasian donors. The study's findings and limits: Presence/absence analyses assumed roughly uniform sequencing depth across donors. As a later analysis showed, a missense DCLRE1C variant was linked to trimming of TCR beta V- and J-genes. TCR beta V segments were, for the most part, productive about 87% or about 30% of the time in an earlier analysis.

This CDR3 is built from 14 residues. Trimming pared 2 bases from V and 0 bases from J, leaving 7 bases between. Looked up from germline, CDR1 is SGHAT and CDR2 is FQNNGV. It was with 60 Vbeta and 13 Jbeta primers that the PCR ran. Assay: immunoSEQ multiplex PCR; the TCRdb copy retains only in-frame clones and omits some. The repertoire has some 100,000 clones, roughly three quarters of them found once; the top ten carry roughly an eighth. About this clone itself: The antigen is undetermined. Other DNA sequences in this sample translate to the same CDR3.

The V call is TRBV11-2, the J call TRBJ1-1; D might be TRBD1 (6 bases). Sequences were obtained from PBMCs. The TCR comes from a woman in her 40s in good health and CMV-seropositive. The CDR3, as DNA: TGTGCCAGCAGCTTACAGGGGATGAACACTGAAGCTTTCTTT. Translation gives CASSLQGMNTEAFF.